The clone carrying this T cell receptor beta chain appeared many times. Its specificity is not known. The source of the sample is a study of CD8 T cells in ankylosing spondylitis. Findings of the study overall: Significant enrichment of disease-linked clones was reportedly seen in matched ankylosing spondylitis synovial fluid. Blood of patients with ankylosing spondylitis appeared to be characterized by a TCR beta motif of seven or eight highly homologous variants. Disease-associated clonotypes exhibited CD8+ identity and were relatively infrequent in peripheral blood.

Quantitative 5'-RACE with molecular barcodes produced the TCR beta libraries. MiXCR was run by TCRdb on the 5' RACE reads, yielding one entry per CDR3 protein. The data show 200,000 to 300,000 distinct CDR3 sequences, with 7.5% to 9% seen just once and under 7.5% held by the top ten. The sequenced material came from blood, either unsorted or a sorted T cell fraction (not recorded which). The receptor's source is a male donor with ankylosing spondylitis or in good health (not recorded which).

The CDR3: CASSSVAGAHYGYTF. CDR3 DNA sequence: TGTGCCAGCAGTTCCGTCGCGGGGGCTCACTATGGCTACACCTTC. This chain links TRBV6-5 with TRBJ1-2, with a possible D match to TRBD1 (6 bases). CDR1 is MNHEY and CDR2 is SVGAGI in the germline V gene. Deletions cut 4 bases from V and 3 bases from J, with 15 bases between. This CDR3 has 15 residues.